These T cell receptor beta chains were read from a single sample in a study of blood T cell repertoires in COVID-19. Here immunoSEQ multiplex PCR was the method, and the copy in TCRdb shows in-frame clones only, minus some. The sample includes over 150,000 clones, 60% to 80% of them seen just once. Sequencing was performed on peripheral blood. The receptors were sampled from a woman in her seventies with acute or convalescent COVID-19. The CDR3 runs from the conserved cysteine through the conserved F or W.

CDR3 protein: CASSRGTDTDTQYF
V gene: TRBV5-1
J gene: TRBJ2-3

CDR3 protein: CASSFGTGGDTEAFF
V gene: TRBV7-9
J gene: TRBJ1-1

CDR3 protein: CASSPHGTSGREGEQFF
V gene: TRBV7-8
J gene: TRBJ2-1

CDR3 protein: CASSPSSYRDADQPQHF
V gene: TRBV7-6
J gene: TRBJ1-5

CDR3 protein: CASSLFSSGNTIYF
V gene: TRBV7-6
J gene: TRBJ1-3

CDR3 protein: CASRPRGVNTGELFF
V gene: TRBV10-1
J gene: TRBJ2-2

CDR3 protein: CASSSPGQGISGANVLTF
V gene: TRBV27
J gene: TRBJ2-6

CDR3 protein: CASSYPGLGGNEQFF
V gene: TRBV7-3
J gene: TRBJ2-1

CDR3 protein: CASSQDVQVSTEAFF
V gene: TRBV4-2
J gene: TRBJ1-1

CDR3 protein: CASSWRQGYQPQHF
V gene: TRBV7-2
J gene: TRBJ1-5

CDR3 protein: CASSSKGVGDTEAFF
V gene: TRBV27
J gene: TRBJ1-1

CDR3 protein: CASSLRRTGMETQYF
V gene: TRBV11-2
J gene: TRBJ2-5

CDR3 protein: CAWSPGALNTEAFF
V gene: TRBV30
J gene: TRBJ1-1

CDR3 protein: CSVERGNNEQFF
V gene: TRBV29-1
J gene: TRBJ2-1

CDR3 protein: CASRVDRDHGYTF
V gene: TRBV19
J gene: TRBJ1-2

CDR3 protein: CASSLRLAGFSDKADTQYF
V gene: TRBV7-9
J gene: TRBJ2-3

CDR3 protein: CASSDRGGGTEAFF
V gene: TRBV19
J gene: TRBJ1-1

CDR3 protein: CASSLGENNEQFF
V gene: TRBV13
J gene: TRBJ2-1

CDR3 protein: CATSRDQGREQYF
V gene: TRBV15
J gene: TRBJ2-7

CDR3 protein: CAISEWTGGYTDTQYF
V gene: TRBV10-3
J gene: TRBJ2-3

CDR3 protein: CASSPDLGNSPLHF
V gene: TRBV18
J gene: TRBJ1-6

CDR3 protein: CASGRDSYNSPLHF
V gene: TRBV6-5
J gene: TRBJ1-6

CDR3 protein: CASGRDRETQYF
V gene: TRBV12-5
J gene: TRBJ2-5

CDR3 protein: CASSSGTGLYEQYF
V gene: TRBV5-1
J gene: TRBJ2-7

CDR3 protein: CASSPELGLNYGYTF
V gene: TRBV6-5
J gene: TRBJ1-2

CDR3 protein: CAWSGLLAGATGELFF
V gene: TRBV30
J gene: TRBJ2-2

CDR3 protein: CASSVAPVNTGELFF
V gene: TRBV9
J gene: TRBJ2-2

CDR3 protein: CASSTGLDNEQFF
V gene: TRBV5-4
J gene: TRBJ2-1

CDR3 protein: CASSPGTRETQYF
V gene: TRBV3-1/TRBV3-2
J gene: TRBJ2-5

CDR3 protein: CASILAGGDHPHEQYF
V gene: TRBV4-1
J gene: TRBJ2-7

CDR3 protein: CASSLGRAGTGELFF
V gene: TRBV7-3
J gene: TRBJ2-2